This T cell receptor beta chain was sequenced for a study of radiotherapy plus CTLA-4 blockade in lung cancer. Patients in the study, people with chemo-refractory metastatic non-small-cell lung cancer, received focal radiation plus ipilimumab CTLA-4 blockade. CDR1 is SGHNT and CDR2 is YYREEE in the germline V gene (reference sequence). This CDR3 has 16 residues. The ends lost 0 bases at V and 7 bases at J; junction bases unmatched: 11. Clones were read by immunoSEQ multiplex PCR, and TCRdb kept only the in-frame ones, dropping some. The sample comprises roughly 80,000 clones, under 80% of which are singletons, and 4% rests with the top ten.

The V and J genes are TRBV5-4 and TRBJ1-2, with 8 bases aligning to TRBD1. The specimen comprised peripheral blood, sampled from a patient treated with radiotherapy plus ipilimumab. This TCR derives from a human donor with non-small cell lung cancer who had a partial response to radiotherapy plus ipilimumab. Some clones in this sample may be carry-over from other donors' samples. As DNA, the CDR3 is TGTGCCAGCAGCTTGGACCTAATGGGACAGGCGGGTGGCTACACCTTC. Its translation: CASSLDLMGQAGGYTF.